This TCR beta chain came from a study of tumor-infiltrating lymphocytes in primary liver carcinoma. As to this clonotype: A much larger clone lies a single base off, so this may be a read error.

From approximately 0.5 ug of total RNA, TCR beta-specific cDNA was reverse-transcribed using a constant-region primer. Three nested multiplex PCR rounds of slightly modified ARM-PCR generated TCR beta libraries. Primers for the first two PCR rounds were TRBV1-TRBV30 forward primers and a C-beta reverse primer (roughly 10 cycles per round). TCRdb re-derived calls from the multiplex PCR reads in MiXCR, one entry per CDR3 protein. The repertoire consists of about 330,000 distinct CDR3 sequences, with roughly 61% occurring once and the leading ten covering about 6.1%. Germline V gene data show CDR1 as SGHKS and CDR2 as YYEKEE (reference sequence). The CDR3 covers 15 residues. Deletions cut 4 bases from V and 5 bases from J, with 17 bases between. Unsorted whole blood yielded blood RNA, and germline DNA was extracted as well.

The source of this sequence is a man aged 40-50 years with primary liver carcinoma and hepatitis B virus infection. The sample comprised peripheral blood. V is TRBV5-5 and J is TRBJ2-3, with a weak D call TRBD2 (6 bases). CDR3 sequence: CASSPVTRRVDTQYF. CDR3 DNA: TGTGCCAGCAGCCCCGTGACTAGACGGGTAGATACGCAGTATTTT.